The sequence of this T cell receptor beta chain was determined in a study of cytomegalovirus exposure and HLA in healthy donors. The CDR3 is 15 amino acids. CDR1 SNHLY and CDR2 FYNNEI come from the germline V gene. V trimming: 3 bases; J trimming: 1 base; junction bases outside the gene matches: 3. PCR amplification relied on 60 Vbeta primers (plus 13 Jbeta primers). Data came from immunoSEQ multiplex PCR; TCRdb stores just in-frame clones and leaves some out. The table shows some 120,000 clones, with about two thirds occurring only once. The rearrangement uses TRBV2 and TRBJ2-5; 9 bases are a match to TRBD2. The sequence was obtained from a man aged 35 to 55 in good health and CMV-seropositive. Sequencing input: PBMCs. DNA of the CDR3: TGTGCCAGCAGTGACCTAGCGGGGTCCCAAGAGACCCAGTACTTC. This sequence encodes CASSDLAGSQETQYF.